Listed here is a single TCR beta chain. The CDR3 length is 15 residues. Unmatched junction bases numbered 8, after V lost 5 bases and J lost 4 bases. CDR1 SGHTA and CDR2 FQGNSA come from the germline V gene. The sample comes from a study of blood T cell repertoires in COVID-19. Study background: Samples taken during acute and convalescent COVID-19 were collected in the United States, Italy and Spain. From T cells, B-cell-depleted T cells, or PBMCs came the material, which was cDNA or gDNA.

The authors' processing: Amplification of reference gene primers provided the estimated nucleated cell counts. Measured with immunoSEQ multiplex PCR; TCRdb has only the in-frame clones, and not every one. That table gives V, J and clone size, and the DNA gave D and trimming. This table holds 120,000 to 150,000 clones, 85% to 90% found once. This sequence originates from a human donor in a cohort sampled during active COVID-19. J is TRBJ2-1 and V is TRBV7-2, with 7 bases that match TRBD2. Sample: peripheral blood. The CDR3 region has the DNA TGTGCCAGCAGCCGGATTGGACTAGGTTACAATGAGCAGTTCTTC. This codes for CASSRIGLGYNEQFF.